A selection of T cell receptor beta chains follows, all from one sample in a study of shared clonotypes between healthy human individuals. Measured with immunoSEQ multiplex PCR; TCRdb has only the in-frame clones, and not every one. Among roughly 1,100,000 clones, roughly 70% were seen once, and the ten largest hold about 1.5%. Material: memory CD4+ T cells sorted from blood. The receptors were gathered from a man between 18 and 29 years old in good health. Both conserved end residues are part of each CDR3. A D gene is named only where the DNA matches it firmly. Rows give clone size only sometimes, using once, few, many, or a class for an expanded clone.

once,TRBV4-3,TRBJ2-5,TRBD2,CASSQDPLAGETQYF,TGCGCCAGCAGCCAAGATCCACTAGCGGGAGAGACCCAGTACTTC
NA,TRBV29-1,TRBJ2-7,NA,CSVGFWGASYEQYF,TGCAGCGTGGGATTTTGGGGGGCATCCTACGAGCAGTACTTC
NA,TRBV27,TRBJ2-5,NA,CASSLGGAETQYF,TGTGCCAGCAGTTTGGGGGGAGCTGAGACCCAGTACTTC
NA,TRBV2,TRBJ2-7,TRBD2,CASMRGSSYEQYF,TGTGCCAGCATGCGGGGGAGCTCCTACGAGCAGTACTTC
NA,TRBV5-1,TRBJ1-1,NA,CASSGNMNTEAFF,TGCGCCAGCAGCGGAAACATGAACACTGAAGCTTTCTTT
NA,TRBV9,TRBJ2-7,TRBD1,CASSQGQGNEQYF,TGTGCCAGCAGCCAGGGACAGGGGAACGAGCAGTACTTC
NA,TRBV7-9,TRBJ1-2,NA,CASSLAGTGLYGYTF,TGTGCCAGCAGCTTAGCGGGTACAGGACTATATGGCTACACCTTC
many,TRBV7-6,TRBJ1-4,TRBD1,CASSTDRDEKLFF,TGTGCCAGCAGCACTGACAGGGATGAAAAACTGTTTTTT
NA,TRBV29-1,TRBJ1-2,TRBD1,CSVLHGAGGGGYTF,TGCAGCGTCCTACATGGAGCAGGGGGCGGTGGCTACACCTTC
NA,TRBV9,TRBJ2-3,NA,CASSAIQGKGTDTQYF,TGTGCCAGCAGCGCCATACAGGGAAAAGGCACAGATACGCAGTATTTT
NA,TRBV10-3,TRBJ2-2,NA,CAISENPLGTGELFF,TGTGCCATCAGTGAGAACCCGCTAGGAACCGGGGAGCTGTTTTTT
NA,TRBV4-1,TRBJ2-1,NA,CASSQGSFYNEQFF,TGCGCCAGCAGCCAAGGTTCCTTTTACAATGAGCAGTTCTTC
few,TRBV2,TRBJ2-2,TRBD1,CASSGQGTGELFF,TGTGCCAGCAGTGGACAGGGTACCGGGGAGCTGTTTTTT
NA,TRBV19,TRBJ2-6,NA,CASSLGSGANVLTF,TGTGCCAGTAGTCTCGGCTCTGGGGCCAACGTCCTGACTTTC
NA,TRBV6-5,TRBJ2-7,TRBD1,CASSAGGGSYEQYF,TGTGCCAGCAGTGCAGGGGGTGGGTCCTACGAGCAGTACTTC
NA,TRBV19,TRBJ2-5,NA,CASSGSGTGQETQYF,TGTGCCAGTAGTGGATCCGGGACGGGACAAGAGACCCAGTACTTC
few,TRBV9,TRBJ1-2,NA,CASSDRGYGYTF,TGTGCCAGCAGCGACAGAGGATATGGCTACACCTTC
NA,TRBV27,TRBJ1-3,TRBD1,CASSSGQGTNTIYF,TGTGCCAGCAGTTCGGGACAGGGGACAAACACCATATATTTT
NA,TRBV7-3,TRBJ2-7,NA,CASSLTALSYEQYF,TGTGCCAGCAGCCTCACAGCCCTTTCCTACGAGCAGTACTTC
NA,TRBV5-1,TRBJ2-5,TRBD2,CASSLNRGVSLSQETQYF,TGCGCCAGCAGCTTAAACCGGGGGGTTAGTCTATCTCAAGAGACCCAGTACTTC
many,TRBV11-2,TRBJ1-5,NA,CASSLGSFPNQPQHF,TGTGCCAGCAGCTTAGGCTCGTTCCCCAATCAGCCCCAGCATTTT
few,TRBV18,TRBJ2-5,NA,CASSPEGTQYF,TGTGCCAGCTCACCAGAAGGGACCCAGTACTTC
NA,TRBV10-1,TRBJ2-3,NA,CASSDRGDTQYF,TGCGCCAGCAGTGATCGAGGGGATACGCAGTATTTT
NA,TRBV27,TRBJ1-1,TRBD1,CASSPSTGGAFF,TGTGCCAGCAGTCCCTCCACAGGGGGGGCTTTCTTT
NA,TRBV6-1,TRBJ1-2,TRBD1,CASGDSLYGYTF,TGTGCCAGTGGGGACAGTCTCTATGGCTACACCTTC
NA,TRBV11-2,TRBJ1-5,NA,CASSLDSTPGTNQPQHF,TGTGCCAGCAGCTTAGACTCGACCCCCGGCACCAATCAGCCCCAGCATTTT
NA,TRBV5-1,TRBJ1-6,NA,CASSLDRQMNSPLHF,TGCGCCAGCAGCTTGGATCGGCAGATGAATTCACCCCTCCACTTT
NA,TRBV5-4,TRBJ2-2,NA,CASRVGSPTGELFF,TGTGCCAGCAGAGTAGGCAGCCCAACCGGGGAGCTGTTTTTT
NA,TRBV5-4,TRBJ2-7,NA,CASSNWGRGVGSYEQYF,TGTGCCAGCAGCAACTGGGGGCGCGGGGTTGGCTCCTACGAGCAGTACTTC
NA,TRBV4-1,TRBJ1-2,TRBD1,CASSQGQGGYGYTF,TGCGCCAGCAGCCAAGGACAGGGGGGCTATGGCTACACCTTC
NA,TRBV5-8,TRBJ1-1,NA,CASRAETGWGKSEAFF,TGTGCCAGCAGGGCTGAGACGGGCTGGGGGAAATCTGAAGCTTTCTTT
NA,TRBV28,TRBJ2-3,NA,CASHRGLTDTQYF,TGTGCCAGCCACAGGGGACTCACAGATACGCAGTATTTT
NA,TRBV2,TRBJ2-1,TRBD2,CASSRLAGPYNEQFF,TGTGCCAGCAGTCGACTAGCGGGACCCTACAATGAGCAGTTCTTC
few,TRBV2,TRBJ1-1,NA,CASTSSGRDTEAFF,TGTGCCAGCACCAGTTCAGGGAGGGACACTGAAGCTTTCTTT
NA,TRBV7-2,TRBJ2-3,NA,CASSLEGTRGTDTQYF,TGTGCCAGCAGCTTAGAGGGGACACGGGGCACAGATACGCAGTATTTT
NA,TRBV19,TRBJ2-3,TRBD2,CASSINRAGVTDTQYF,TGTGCCAGTAGTATTAATCGAGCGGGGGTCACAGATACGCAGTATTTT
NA,TRBV5-1,TRBJ2-2,NA,CASSFDNTGELFF,TGCGCCAGCAGCTTTGATAACACCGGGGAGCTGTTTTTT
NA,TRBV9,TRBJ1-1,NA,CASSPSDSIHTEAFF,TGTGCCAGCAGCCCCTCGGACAGTATCCACACTGAAGCTTTCTTT
NA,TRBV14,TRBJ1-2,NA,CASSQAGAPHRYTF,TGTGCCAGCAGCCAAGCGGGGGCTCCCCATCGCTACACCTTC
NA,TRBV6-8,TRBJ2-7,NA,CASSYSGWRTPQTDHYEQYF,TGTGCCAGCAGTTACTCGGGATGGCGGACTCCCCAAACCGATCACTACGAGCAGTACTTC
NA,TRBV7-8,TRBJ2-3,TRBD2,CASRSPLLAGGPRDTQYF,TGTGCCAGCAGATCCCCCCTCCTAGCGGGGGGGCCTAGAGATACGCAGTATTTT
NA,TRBV5-4,TRBJ2-7,TRBD2,CASSLEAGKYEQYF,TGTGCCAGCAGCTTAGAAGCGGGGAAATACGAGCAGTACTTC
NA,TRBV5-6,TRBJ2-4,NA,CASSLVGIGKNIQYF,TGTGCCAGCAGCTTGGTAGGGATTGGCAAAAACATTCAGTACTTC
few,TRBV6-5,TRBJ1-2,NA,CASSLDRSFNYGYTF,TGTGCCAGCAGCTTAGACAGGTCCTTTAACTATGGCTACACCTTC
NA,TRBV18,TRBJ2-1,NA,CASSPGLYNNEQFF,TGTGCCAGCTCACCAGGACTATATAATAATGAGCAGTTCTTC
NA,TRBV2,TRBJ2-2,NA,CASSVTAGNTGELFF,TGTGCCAGCAGTGTGACTGCAGGCAACACCGGGGAGCTGTTTTTT
NA,TRBV5-1,TRBJ1-1,NA,CASRIQEIPNTEAFF,TGCGCCAGCAGAATCCAGGAGATACCGAACACTGAAGCTTTCTTT
NA,TRBV28,TRBJ2-6,NA,CASILGNRVPGANVLTF,TGTGCCAGCATCCTAGGGAACAGGGTTCCTGGGGCCAACGTCCTGACTTTC
many,TRBV5-4,TRBJ1-2,NA,CASSVDSYGYTF,TGTGCCAGCAGCGTTGACAGTTATGGCTACACCTTC
NA,TRBV5-4,TRBJ2-7,NA,CASSWDQFQEQYF,TGTGCCAGCAGCTGGGACCAGTTTCAAGAGCAGTACTTC
NA,TRBV18,TRBJ2-1,NA,CASSPQGDEQFF,TGTGCCAGCTCACCACAGGGAGATGAGCAGTTCTTC
NA,TRBV9,TRBJ1-1,NA,CASSVGWSPNTEAFF,TGTGCCAGCAGCGTCGGGTGGAGCCCGAACACTGAAGCTTTCTTT
few,TRBV29-1,TRBJ1-1,NA,CSVQPNTEAFF,TGCAGCGTGCAACCGAACACTGAAGCTTTCTTT
NA,TRBV7-2,TRBJ2-1,NA,CASSFDRTSYNEQFF,TGTGCCAGCAGCTTCGACAGGACCTCCTACAATGAGCAGTTCTTC
NA,TRBV27,TRBJ2-7,TRBD2,CASSSVGLADHYEQYF,TGTGCCAGCAGTTCAGTTGGACTAGCGGACCACTACGAGCAGTACTTC
NA,TRBV6-5,TRBJ1-2,NA,CASTRGTFYGYTF,TGTGCCAGCACCCGAGGGACGTTCTATGGCTACACCTTC
NA,TRBV18,TRBJ2-7,NA,CASSRNRDGLSYEQYF,TGTGCCAGCTCACGTAATAGGGACGGACTCTCCTACGAGCAGTACTTC
NA,TRBV11-3,TRBJ1-1,TRBD1,CASRLQGHTEAFF,TGTGCCAGCAGGCTACAGGGGCACACTGAAGCTTTCTTT
NA,TRBV7-9,TRBJ2-7,NA,CASSSQPGAEQYF,TGTGCCAGCAGCTCACAGCCTGGGGCCGAGCAGTACTTC